The source of this TCR beta chain is a study of T-cell reconstitution after alpha-beta-depleted transplantation in children. Notes on the study in general: Day-60 TCRbeta diversity that was high in some patients was derived from surviving recipient T cells and thymic progenitors. A year post-transplant, T-cell counts and diversity derived mostly from newly produced T cells. Several hundred expanded graft clones reportedly were the source of alpha-beta T cells about two months after transplant.

With respect to this clonotype: What it binds is unknown.

Germline V CDR1 and CDR2: MGHDK, SYGVNS. Between the trimmed V and J ends, which lost 0 bases and 4 bases, there was a span of 10 bases. The CDR3 is 16 amino acids. Preparation of the TCRbeta library used unique molecular identifiers. TCRdb fed the PCR reads into MiXCR, producing one record per CDR3 protein. Among fewer than 750,000 distinct CDR3 sequences listed, 23% were seen once. This chain uses TRBV25-1 with TRBJ2-6; no firm D call. This receptor was obtained from a boy less than two years old who had a stem cell transplant for acute myeloid leukemia, so the T cells may come from the graft donor. The sequencing here drew on PBMCs, mostly from graft donor cells, taken 360 days after TCRalphabeta/CD19-depleted stem cell transplant. The CDR3 is CASSEYKGSGANVLTF. CDR3 bases: TGTGCCAGCAGTGAATATAAGGGCTCGGGGGCCAACGTCCTGACTTTC.